The sequence of this TCR beta chain was determined in a study of blood T cell repertoires in COVID-19. Across the study: Donors in the United States, Italy and Spain gave samples during acute or convalescent COVID-19. The cDNA or gDNA used as material had been derived from T cells, B-cell-depleted T cells, or PBMCs.

Cohort assignment relied on participant-reported clinical history. Germline V gene lookup returns CDR1 SNHLY and CDR2 FYNNEI. The CDR3 is 15 residues long. The V segment lost 7 bases and the J segment 0 bases; nucleotides outside the gene matches: 5. Original processing notes: From reference gene primer amplification, estimates of nucleated cell counts were derived. The protocol was immunoSEQ multiplex PCR, while the TCRdb copy is restricted to in-frame clones and leaves out a portion. The D gene and trimming were derived from the DNA, and the V and J assignments and clone size from that table. The repertoire consists of about 20,000 clones, with approximately 90% occurring once and the leading ten covering roughly 4.7%.

Sequencing used PBMCs or T cells enriched from blood (not recorded which). This clonotype was sampled from a woman aged 25 to 39 who had recovered from COVID-19. The chain joins TRBV2 to TRBJ1-4, with 7 bases lining up with TRBD1. CDR3 nucleotide sequence: TGTGCCAGCACCTACGGACAGGCAACTAATGAAAAACTGTTTTTT. This translates into CASTYGQATNEKLFF.